This T cell receptor beta chain emerged from a study of blood T cells in healthy people across ages (dated by TCRdb to the mid-2010s). For context, the study as a whole: In model experiments, template switching captured about one uniquely barcoded TCR beta cDNA molecule for every two T cells. Age-related changes in TCR beta repertoire diversity were measured in the study by deep sequencing normalized with unique cDNA molecular identifiers. The donors were split into four age groups: young (average around 15 years), middle-aged (39), aged (about 62) and long-lived (approximately 80). To avoid experimental bias, donors of different ages were randomly spread across the sequencing lanes. Using the same blood draw, the study looked at two additional independent replicas of 1 million unique cDNA reads for two donors, one aged 18 to 30 and the other aged 80 or older.

Including cysteine and phenylalanine, the CDR3 has 15 amino acids. Only the CDR3 region is kept as DNA, spanning 45 bases read in frame from base 1. The germline V gene gives CDR1 as KGHDR and CDR2 as SFDVKD. For this chain, trimming is 4 bases at the V end and 4 bases at the J end, and the number of junction bases without a gene match is 4. Libraries were prepared through 5' RACE. For sequencing, an Illumina HiSeq 2500 was employed. A second roughly 6 to 12 cycle PCR used a sample-barcoded 5' primer and a J-beta primer mix. A unique molecular identifier was introduced onto each TCR beta cDNA molecule by a template-switch 5' adaptor carrying 12 random nucleotides. Each sample yielded at least 2.5 million CDR3-containing paired-end reads. First-strand cDNA was synthesized from all RNA with the Mint cDNA synthesis kit, primed by a TRBC-specific oligonucleotide. Following uracil-DNA glycosylase treatment, all cDNA underwent a first 18-cycle PCR with the universal primers M1SS and BC2_uni_R. Processing in the source paper ran as follows. Each sample was normalized by randomly selecting 1 million high-quality reads, each carrying a distinct molecular identifier. Instead of being binned into consensus sequences, reads with shared molecular identifiers were discarded. MiTCR, set to a Q25 quality threshold and the strictest error-elimination algorithm, was used for CDR3 identification, clonotype clustering and error correction. A nonparametric unseen species model with Euler transformation was used to estimate lower-bound total TCR beta diversity. TCRdb reran the public reads through fastp at Q25 and MiXCR, keeping productive beta chains. Under each unique CDR3 protein, matching rows form one entry showing the most common genes and DNA. The authors' filters were not applied to this entry. Present in this sample are over 950,000 distinct CDR3 sequences, roughly 47% of which were seen just once. Of the sample, about 20% falls within the top ten clones.

Paper-wide results and their limitations: The percentage of naive T cells measured by flow cytometry correlated strongly with observed TCR beta diversity. The CMV infection status of donors was not known, potentially confounding age-related changes in expanded clonotypes. Because profiling used bulk unsorted PBMCs, naive and antigen-experienced compartments could not be compared conclusively. Estimates of total diversity from one million sequenced T cells were regarded as lower bounds and underestimates. Observed TCR beta diversity per million T cells fell roughly linearly with age, and a significant reduction was already apparent by age roughly 40. Compared with the aged group, the long-lived group had more naive CD4+ T cells, fewer expanded clones and increased TCR diversity, a pattern suggesting age selection.

Systemically healthy Caucasian individuals from Russia, around 38 in total and aged about 6 to 90 years, were included as donors. Each donor gave approximately 9.3 milliliters of peripheral blood, collected into EDTA-treated Vacutainer tubes. Ficoll-Paque density-gradient centrifugation was used to isolate PBMCs, with at least 6.5 million per sample. Trizol reagent was used to extract total RNA from PBMCs, with at least 5.5 micrograms per sample. Naive CD45RAhigh/CD27high T cell percentages were measured by flow cytometry on a PBMC aliquot from every donor. A word on this clonotype: Its antigen remains undetermined. Within one base of it there is no much larger clone, and no base qualities were kept.

The sequence joins TRBV24-1 to TRBJ2-1, and 9 bases in between align with TRBD1. The specimen was blood. The TCR originated in a woman aged 60-70 years in good health. The DNA reads as follows: TGTGCCACCAGTGAAACGGGACAGGGTTACAATGAGCAGTTCTTC. The encoded protein is CATSETGQGYNEQFF.